Described below is a single TCR beta chain sequence and its context. Original methodology: Estimation of nucleated cell counts relied on the amplification of reference gene primers. Here immunoSEQ multiplex PCR was the method, and the copy in TCRdb shows in-frame clones only, minus some. V and J calls and clone size are as listed in that table; D and trimming were resolved from the DNA. The sample contains about 90,000 clones, 60% to 85% of which appear only once. This sample is part of a study of blood T cell repertoires in COVID-19. At the level of the study: The origin of the acute and convalescent COVID-19 samples was the United States, Italy and Spain.

The V gene lost 2 bases and the J gene lost 3 bases, with 6 bases spanning the gap. The CDR3 runs to 13 residues. Per the germline V gene, CDR1 is SGHTS and CDR2 is YDEGEE. The chain links TRBV5-8 to TRBJ1-3; maybe TRBD1 (6 bases). Sample: peripheral blood. The clonotype originates from a man aged 65-85 years with acute or convalescent COVID-19. The CDR3 sequence: CASSFRGGNTIYF. As DNA, the CDR3 is TGTGCCAGCAGCTTCAGGGGTGGAAACACCATATATTTT.